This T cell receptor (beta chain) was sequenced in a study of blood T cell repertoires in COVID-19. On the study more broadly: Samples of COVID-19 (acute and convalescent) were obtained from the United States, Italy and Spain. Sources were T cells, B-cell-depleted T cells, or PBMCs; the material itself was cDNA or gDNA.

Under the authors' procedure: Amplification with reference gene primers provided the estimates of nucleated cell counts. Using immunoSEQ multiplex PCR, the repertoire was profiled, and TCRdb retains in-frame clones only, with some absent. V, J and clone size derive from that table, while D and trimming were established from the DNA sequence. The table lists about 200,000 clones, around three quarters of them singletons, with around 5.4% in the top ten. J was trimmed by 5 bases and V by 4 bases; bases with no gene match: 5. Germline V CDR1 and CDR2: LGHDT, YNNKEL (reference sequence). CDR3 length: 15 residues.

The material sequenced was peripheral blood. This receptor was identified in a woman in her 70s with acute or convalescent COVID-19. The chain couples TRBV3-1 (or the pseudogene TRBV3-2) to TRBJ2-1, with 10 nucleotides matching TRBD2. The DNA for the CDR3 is TGTGCCAGCAGCCCACGGACTAGCGGAAACAATGAGCAGTTCTTC. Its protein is CASSPRTSGNNEQFF.